This entry concerns a single T cell receptor beta chain. Its target is unknown. Here immunoSEQ multiplex PCR was the method, and the copy in TCRdb shows in-frame clones only, minus some. The sample lists roughly 50,000 clones; around 90% were seen once. These data belong to a study of graft-versus-host responses after intestinal transplantation. Overall study: Each recipient received a multivisceral, liver-intestinal, or isolated intestinal graft.

CDR1 and CDR2 from the germline V gene are SGHTA and FQGNSA. This CDR3 has 14 amino acids. V was trimmed by 5 bases and J by 4 bases, leaving 14 bases between them. J is TRBJ2-5 and V is TRBV7-2; TRBD1 might be the D (6 bases). Specimen: unstimulated CD4+ T cells sorted from spleen or lymph node cells, collected before transplant. This clonotype was obtained from a human donor who was the organ donor for an intestinal transplant. The CDR3 region is CASSVLPRGETQYF. CDR3 DNA: TGTGCCAGCAGCGTACTCCCCAGGGGAGAGACCCAGTACTTC. Together with reference TRBV7-2 and TRBJ2-5, the CDR3 gives the full variable domain: GAGVSQSPSNKVTEKGKDVELRCDPISGHTALYWYRQSLGQGLEFLIYFQGNSAPDKSGLPSDRFSAERTGGSVSTLTIQRTQQEDSAVYLCASSVLPRGETQYFGPGTRLLVL.